The present entry profiles one T cell receptor beta chain with its context. This sample stems from a study of blood T cell repertoires in COVID-19. Produced via immunoSEQ multiplex PCR; TCRdb's table is partial and in-frame only. The table lists tens of thousands of clones, approximately 88% of them singletons, with roughly 2.5% in the top ten. Followed longitudinally, the Seattle patients had been enrolled during active infection. The TCR was taken from a man aged 50-60 years with COVID-19, enrolled during active disease. Sample: peripheral blood.

This CDR3 reads CASSTRGRSNTGELFF. DNA of the CDR3: TGTGCCAGCAGCACAAGAGGTCGATCGAACACCGGGGAGCTGTTTTTT. The chain employs TRBV9 and TRBJ2-2; D remains unclear. The germline gives CDR1 SGDLS, CDR2 YYNGEE. The CDR3 is made up of 16 amino acids. Trimming removed 4 bases from V and 0 bases from J, with 13 bases in between.